This TCR beta chain is from a study of blood T cell repertoires in COVID-19. This clone turned up a few times. This sample includes further DNA sequences coding for the same CDR3. The participants were between roughly 18 and 100 years old and came from some 23 US areas. Which cohort a participant joined came from the clinical history participants gave. Methods used by the authors: Cell counts per sample came from amplifying reference gene primers. The data were produced by immunoSEQ multiplex PCR, yet TCRdb's version contains in-frame clones alone and is incomplete. That table is the source of V, J and clone size, and D and trimming were worked out from the DNA. The profile shows 250,000 to 300,000 clones, roughly 85% of them singletons. The sequencing sample was made of PBMCs or T cells enriched from blood (not recorded which). The sequence came from a woman aged 45-65 years who had recovered from COVID-19.

The CDR3 sequence is CASSYLSGNEQFF. CDR3 coding DNA: TGTGCCAGCAGTTACTTATCGGGGAATGAGCAGTTCTTC. The J gene is TRBJ2-1, the V gene TRBV6-5; D might be TRBD2 (5 bases). CDR1 is MNHEY and CDR2 is SVGAGI in the germline V gene. The V gene lost 1 base and the J gene lost 7 bases, with 8 bases spanning the gap. The CDR3 covers 13 residues.